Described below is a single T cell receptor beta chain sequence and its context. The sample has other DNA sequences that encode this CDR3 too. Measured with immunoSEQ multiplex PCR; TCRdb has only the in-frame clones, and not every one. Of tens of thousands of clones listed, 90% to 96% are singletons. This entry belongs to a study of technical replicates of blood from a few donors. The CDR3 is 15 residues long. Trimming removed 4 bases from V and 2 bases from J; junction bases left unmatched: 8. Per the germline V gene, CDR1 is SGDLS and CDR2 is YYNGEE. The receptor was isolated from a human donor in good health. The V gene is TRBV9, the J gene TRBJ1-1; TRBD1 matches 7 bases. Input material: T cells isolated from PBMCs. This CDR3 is CASSSRTGLNTEAFF. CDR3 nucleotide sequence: TGTGCCAGCAGCTCCCGGACAGGCTTAAACACTGAAGCTTTCTTT.